This TCR beta chain was profiled in a study of CD8+ T cells in alopecia areata (dated by TCRdb to 2017 to 2018). General notes on the study: The treated patients, all with moderate-to-severe alopecia areata, were enrolled in an open-label pilot trial of oral tofacitinib given at 5 to 10 mg twice daily. RNA came from the PAXgene miRNA kit for fixed scalp, the miRNeasy kit for PBMCs, and the RNeasy kit for mouse skin. In treated patients, disease severity was measured using the SALT score, which gives the percentage of scalp surface area affected. Clonality in the scalp was compared among normal scalp (n=4), patchy alopecia areata scalp (n=8), and alopecia totalis/universalis scalp (n=8). Patients received tofacitinib for 6 to 18 months and were then followed off drug for 6 months to check for delayed response and recurrence. Tofacitinib-treated patients had biopsies at baseline and at 4 and 24 weeks of treatment, with a later scalp biopsy in several patients. In both human patients and the C3H/HeJ mouse model, the study applied high-throughput TCRbeta sequencing to look at T cell clonal expansion in alopecia areata. immunoSEQ multiplex PCR using 35 Vbeta forward primers and 13 Jbeta reverse primers was used to amplify TCRbeta CDR3 regions. Human TCRbeta sequencing covered scalp tissue and sorted CD4+ and CD8+ peripheral blood T cells from patchy and totalis/universalis alopecia areata patients and healthy controls.

About this clone itself: This clone's antigen is unknown. Per-nucleotide qualities are absent, and no much larger clonotype sits a single base away.

Sample treatment or condition, as interpreted from the label and publication: oral pan-JAK inhibitor, 5-10 mg twice daily. Lesional scalp punch biopsies and peripheral blood were obtained from alopecia areata patients. PBMCs were isolated by density centrifugation and stained for CD3, CD4 and CD8, after which CD4+ and CD8+ T cells were sorted on a FACSAria. The CDR3 covers 11 residues, taking in both the cysteine and the phenylalanine. Of all the DNA, just the CDR3 is kept, 33 bases in frame from base 1. V loses 4 bases, J loses 14 bases, and the germline ends lie 17 bases apart. CDR1 SQVTM and CDR2 ANQGSEA were looked up in the germline V gene. Beyond this particular receptor, the publication reports: Unlike mouse skin, which is dominated by gammadelta T cells, normal human skin has resident alphabeta T cells that are also sequenced, and this complicates analysis of the scalp TCR repertoire. Compared with normal scalp, lesional scalp, particularly in alopecia totalis/universalis, had higher clonality and more expanded CD8+ clones, which suggests antigenic drive. With tofacitinib, both scalp clonality and the number of expanded CD8+ clones among the top 100 scalp clones went down significantly. Many expanded lesional clones persisted in scalp and blood during tofacitinib treatment, which may partly explain relapse after stopping treatment. TCR sequences shared between patients were less clear than in mice, possibly partly because of HLA diversity in the patient population. Because the treated cohort was small and included a single nonresponder, larger studies are needed to assess links between baseline CD8+ expansion and response.

The library was built by means of the immunoSEQ multiplex PCR assay. RNA was extracted from all samples and reverse transcribed into cDNA as template for TCR sequencing. First-strand cDNA was synthesized with SuperScript III using a 2:1 mix of oligo-dT and random hexamers. A synthetic immune receptor repertoire was used to gauge amplification bias, and whatever bias remained was removed computationally. As for how the authors treated the data: Raw reads were preprocessed to remove errors, and CDR3 was defined by IMGT conventions from the conserved cysteine to phenylalanine. Clonality was computed as 1 minus the Shannon entropy, with the entropy normalized by log2 of the number of productive unique TCRs. CD4 or CD8 identity of scalp clones was inferred by cross-referencing scalp TCRbeta sequences with sorted blood CD4 and CD8 repertoires. In TCRdb, the immuneACCESS table is reduced to in-frame sequences with V and J assigned. These tables do not hold every clone; where another copy was compared, an unresolved V gene accounts for under half, and the others remain unexplained. V, J and clone size reflect that table, while D and trimming were determined from the DNA. This sample is represented by under 250,000 clones; over 60% of them were singletons. The biggest ten clones account for over 1% of the sample.

This specimen consisted of CD4+ T cells sorted from blood, obtained at approximately week 42, from a patient treated with tofacitinib. This sequence was found in a human donor with alopecia areata. This chain is built from TRBV29-1 and TRBJ1-2, with TRBD1 as a weak D call on 5 bases. DNA sequence: TGCAGCGTTGGAACTAGGCTGCGGGGGACCTTC. Translated, it reads CSVGTRLRGTF. The full variable domain, completed from the reference TRBV29-1 and TRBJ1-2 proteins outside the CDR3, reads SAVISQKPSRDICQRGTSLTIQCQVDSQVTMMFWYRQQPGQSLTLIATANQGSEATYESGFVIDKFPISRPNLTFSTLTVSNMSPEDSSIYLCSVGTRLRGTFGSGTRLTVV.